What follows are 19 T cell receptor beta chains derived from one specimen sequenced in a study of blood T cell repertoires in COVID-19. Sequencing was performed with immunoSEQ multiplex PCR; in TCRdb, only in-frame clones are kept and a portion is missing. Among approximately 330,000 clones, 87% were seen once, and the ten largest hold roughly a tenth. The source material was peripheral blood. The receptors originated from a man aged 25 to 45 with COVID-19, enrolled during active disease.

The DNA for the CDR3 is TGTGCCACCAGTACAGGGGCTCCAGAGGAAGCTTTCTTT. Translation: CATSTGAPEEAFF. The J gene is TRBJ1-1, the V gene TRBV24-1; 7 nucleotides line up with TRBD1. CDR1 is KGHDR, CDR2 SFDVKD, per germline. V lost 6 bases and J lost 8; bases outside the gene matches: 8. The CDR3 sequence is 13 residues long.

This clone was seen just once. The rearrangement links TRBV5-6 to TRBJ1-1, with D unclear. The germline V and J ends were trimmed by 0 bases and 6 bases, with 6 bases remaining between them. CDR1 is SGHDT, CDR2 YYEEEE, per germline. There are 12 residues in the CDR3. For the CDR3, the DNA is TGTGCCAGCAGCTTGGCTCGGGCTGAAGCTTTCTTT. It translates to CASSLARAEAFF.

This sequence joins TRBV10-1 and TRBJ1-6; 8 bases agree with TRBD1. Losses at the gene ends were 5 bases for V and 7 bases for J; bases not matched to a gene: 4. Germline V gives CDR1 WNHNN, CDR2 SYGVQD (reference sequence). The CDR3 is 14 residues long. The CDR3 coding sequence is TGCGCCAGCAGTAGGAACAGGGGGAATTCACCCCTCCACTTT. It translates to CASSRNRGNSPLHF.

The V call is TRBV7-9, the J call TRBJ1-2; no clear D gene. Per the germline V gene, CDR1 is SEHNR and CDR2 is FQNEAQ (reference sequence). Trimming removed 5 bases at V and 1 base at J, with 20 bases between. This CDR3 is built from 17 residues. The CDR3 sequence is CASSPSSGGFLNYGYTF. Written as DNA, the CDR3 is TGTGCCAGCAGCCCCTCGTCGGGTGGGTTTCTTAACTATGGCTACACCTTC.

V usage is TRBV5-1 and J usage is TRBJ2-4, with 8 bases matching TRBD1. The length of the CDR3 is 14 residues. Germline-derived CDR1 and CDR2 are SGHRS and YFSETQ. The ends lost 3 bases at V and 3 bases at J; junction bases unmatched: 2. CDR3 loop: CASSSGTGKNIQYF. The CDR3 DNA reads TGCGCCAGCAGCTCTGGGACAGGCAAAAACATTCAGTACTTC.

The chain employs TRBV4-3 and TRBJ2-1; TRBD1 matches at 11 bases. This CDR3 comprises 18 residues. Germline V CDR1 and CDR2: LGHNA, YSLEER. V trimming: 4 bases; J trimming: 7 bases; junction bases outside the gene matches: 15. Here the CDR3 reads CASSRQTGQGALKNEQFF. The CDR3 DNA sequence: TGCGCCAGCAGCCGACAGACAGGACAGGGGGCGCTTAAAAATGAGCAGTTCTTC.

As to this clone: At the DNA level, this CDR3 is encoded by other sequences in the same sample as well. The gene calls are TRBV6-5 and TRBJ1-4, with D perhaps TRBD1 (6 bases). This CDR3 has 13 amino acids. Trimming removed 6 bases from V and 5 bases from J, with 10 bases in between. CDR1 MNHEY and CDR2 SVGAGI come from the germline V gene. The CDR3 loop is CASRDRPNEKLFF. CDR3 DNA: TGTGCCAGCAGGGACAGACCCAATGAAAAACTGTTTTTT.

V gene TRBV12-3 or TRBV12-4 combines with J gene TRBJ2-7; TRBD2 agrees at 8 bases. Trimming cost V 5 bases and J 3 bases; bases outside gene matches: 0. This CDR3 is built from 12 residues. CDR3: CASSSGSYEQYF. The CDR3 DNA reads TGTGCCAGCAGTAGCGGGAGCTACGAGCAGTACTTC.

CDR3 DNA: TGTGCCAGCAGTACACAGGGTGAGCCGCCCCAGCATTTT. Translated: CASSTQGEPPQHF. The chain has TRBV6-5 and TRBJ1-5, with D maybe TRBD1 (6 bases). The length of the CDR3 is 13 residues. Germline V lookup: CDR1 MNHEY, CDR2 SVGAGI. Trimming stripped 5 bases from V and 9 bases from J, with 14 bases between.

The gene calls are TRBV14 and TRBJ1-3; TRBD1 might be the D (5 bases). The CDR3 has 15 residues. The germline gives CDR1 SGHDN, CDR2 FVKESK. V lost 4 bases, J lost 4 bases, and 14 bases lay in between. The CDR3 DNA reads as TGTGCCAGCAGCCGGGGGGGACTATTAGGAAACACCATATATTTT. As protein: CASSRGGLLGNTIYF.

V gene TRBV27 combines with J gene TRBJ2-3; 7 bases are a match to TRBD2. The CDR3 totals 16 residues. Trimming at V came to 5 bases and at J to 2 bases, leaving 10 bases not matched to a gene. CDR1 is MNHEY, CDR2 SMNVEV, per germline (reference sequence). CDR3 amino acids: CASSLASGLVTDTQYF. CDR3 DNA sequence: TGTGCCAGCAGTCTAGCTAGCGGTTTGGTCACAGATACGCAGTATTTT.

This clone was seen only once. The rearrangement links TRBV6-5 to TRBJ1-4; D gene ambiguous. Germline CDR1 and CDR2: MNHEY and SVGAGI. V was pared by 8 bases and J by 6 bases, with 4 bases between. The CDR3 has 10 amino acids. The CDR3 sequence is CASSYEKLFF. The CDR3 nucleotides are TGTGCCAGCTCATATGAAAAACTGTTTTTT.

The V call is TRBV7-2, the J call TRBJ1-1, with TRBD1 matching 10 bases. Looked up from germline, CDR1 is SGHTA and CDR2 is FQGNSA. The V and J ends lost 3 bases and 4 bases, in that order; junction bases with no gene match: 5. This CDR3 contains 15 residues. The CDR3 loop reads CASSLTGGKSTEAFF. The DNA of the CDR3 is TGTGCCAGCAGCTTGACAGGGGGCAAGAGCACTGAAGCTTTCTTT.

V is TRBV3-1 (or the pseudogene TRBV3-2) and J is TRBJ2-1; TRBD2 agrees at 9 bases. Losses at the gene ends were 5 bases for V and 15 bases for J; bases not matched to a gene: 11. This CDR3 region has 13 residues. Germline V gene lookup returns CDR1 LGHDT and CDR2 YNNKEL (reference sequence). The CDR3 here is CASSSKVAGVLFF. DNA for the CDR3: TGTGCCAGCAGCTCCAAGGTAGCGGGAGTTCTGTTCTTC.

The CDR3 DNA reads TGTGCCAGTAAGGACAGAGTCGATTCACCCCTCCACTTT. Translation: CASKDRVDSPLHF. The chain links TRBV19 to TRBJ1-6; tentative D call: TRBD1 (6 bases). Germline V gene lookup returns CDR1 LNHDA and CDR2 SQIVND (reference sequence). Trimming pared 7 bases from V and 8 bases from J, leaving 12 bases between. This CDR3 has 13 residues.

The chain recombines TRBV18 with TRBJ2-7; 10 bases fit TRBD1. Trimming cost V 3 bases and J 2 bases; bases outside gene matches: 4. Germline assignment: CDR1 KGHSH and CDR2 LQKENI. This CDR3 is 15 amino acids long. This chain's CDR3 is CASSPGQGKTYEQYF. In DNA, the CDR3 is TGTGCCAGCTCACCGGGACAGGGGAAAACCTACGAGCAGTACTTC. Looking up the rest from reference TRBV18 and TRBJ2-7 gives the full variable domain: NAGVMQNPRHLVRRRGQEARLRCSPMKGHSHVYWYRQLPEEGLKFMVYLQKENIIDESGMPKERFSAEFPKEGPSILRIQQVVRGDSAAYFCASSPGQGKTYEQYFGPGTRLTVT.

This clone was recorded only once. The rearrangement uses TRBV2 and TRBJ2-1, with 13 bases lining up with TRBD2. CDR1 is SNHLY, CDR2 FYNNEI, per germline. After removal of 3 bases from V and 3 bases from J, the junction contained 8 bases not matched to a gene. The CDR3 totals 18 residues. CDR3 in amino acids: CASSDGTSGNGFYNEQFF. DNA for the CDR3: TGTGCCAGCAGTGACGGGACTAGCGGGAACGGGTTCTACAATGAGCAGTTCTTC.

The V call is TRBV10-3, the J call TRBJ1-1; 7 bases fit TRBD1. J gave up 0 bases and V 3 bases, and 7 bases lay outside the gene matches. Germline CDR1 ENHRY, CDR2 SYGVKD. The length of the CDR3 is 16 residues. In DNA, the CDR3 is TGTGCCATCAGTGACCTCACCGGGACAGTGAACACTGAAGCTTTCTTT. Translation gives CAISDLTGTVNTEAFF.

The CDR3 loop reads CASSVHLAGGEMDTQYF. The CDR3 nucleotides are TGTGCCAGCAGTGTGCACCTAGCGGGAGGGGAAATGGATACGCAGTATTTT. This rearrangement joins TRBV25-1 to TRBJ2-3, with 12 nucleotides matching TRBD2. Per the germline V gene, CDR1 is MGHDK and CDR2 is SYGVNS. This CDR3 contains 17 residues. With 4 bases clipped from V and 6 bases from J, the junction kept 11 bases outside the gene matches.